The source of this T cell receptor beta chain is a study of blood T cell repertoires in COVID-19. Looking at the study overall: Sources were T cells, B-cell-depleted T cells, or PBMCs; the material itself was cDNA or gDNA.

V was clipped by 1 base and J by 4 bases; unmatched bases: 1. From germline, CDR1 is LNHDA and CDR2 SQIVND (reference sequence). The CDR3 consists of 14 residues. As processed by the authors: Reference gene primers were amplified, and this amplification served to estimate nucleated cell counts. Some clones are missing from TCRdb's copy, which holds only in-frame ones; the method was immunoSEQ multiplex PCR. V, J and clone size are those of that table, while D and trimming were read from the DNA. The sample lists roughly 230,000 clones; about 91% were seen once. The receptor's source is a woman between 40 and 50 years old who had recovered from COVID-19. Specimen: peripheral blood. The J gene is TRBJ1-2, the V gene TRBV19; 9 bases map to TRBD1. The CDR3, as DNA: TGTGCCAGTAGTATAGTGGGACAGGGCTATGGCTACACCTTC. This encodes CASSIVGQGYGYTF.